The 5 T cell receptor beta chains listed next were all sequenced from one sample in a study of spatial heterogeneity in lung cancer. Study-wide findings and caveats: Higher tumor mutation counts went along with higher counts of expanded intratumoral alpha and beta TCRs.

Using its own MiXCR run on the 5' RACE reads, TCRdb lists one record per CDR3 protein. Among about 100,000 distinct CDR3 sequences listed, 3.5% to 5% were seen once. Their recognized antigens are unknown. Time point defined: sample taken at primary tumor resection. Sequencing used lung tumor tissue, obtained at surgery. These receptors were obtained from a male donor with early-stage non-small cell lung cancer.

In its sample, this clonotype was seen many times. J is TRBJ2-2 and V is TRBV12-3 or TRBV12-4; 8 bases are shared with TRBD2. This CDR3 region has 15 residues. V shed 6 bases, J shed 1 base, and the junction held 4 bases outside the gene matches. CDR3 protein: CASSRTSRNTGELFF. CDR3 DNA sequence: TGTGCCAGCAGCCGGACTAGCAGGAACACCGGGGAGCTGTTTTTT.

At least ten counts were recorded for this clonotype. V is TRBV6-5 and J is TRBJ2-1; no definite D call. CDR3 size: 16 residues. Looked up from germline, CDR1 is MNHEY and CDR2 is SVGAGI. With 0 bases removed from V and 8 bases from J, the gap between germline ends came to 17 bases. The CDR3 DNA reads TGTGCCAGCAGTTACTCAGAGTTCCCGCCTCGGGATGAGCAGTTCTTC. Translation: CASSYSEFPPRDEQFF.

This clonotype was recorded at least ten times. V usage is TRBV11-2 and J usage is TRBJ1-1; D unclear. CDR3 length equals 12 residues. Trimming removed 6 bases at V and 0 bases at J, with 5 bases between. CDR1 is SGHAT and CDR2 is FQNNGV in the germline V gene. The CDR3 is CASRGMNTEAFF. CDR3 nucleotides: TGTGCCAGCAGGGGAATGAACACTGAAGCTTTCTTT.

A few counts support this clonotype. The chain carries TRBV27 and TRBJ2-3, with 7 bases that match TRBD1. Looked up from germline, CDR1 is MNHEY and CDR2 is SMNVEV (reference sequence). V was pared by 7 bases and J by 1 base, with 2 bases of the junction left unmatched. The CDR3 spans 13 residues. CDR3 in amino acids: CASKGGGTDTQYF. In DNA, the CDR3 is TGTGCCAGCAAAGGGGGCGGCACAGATACGCAGTATTTT.

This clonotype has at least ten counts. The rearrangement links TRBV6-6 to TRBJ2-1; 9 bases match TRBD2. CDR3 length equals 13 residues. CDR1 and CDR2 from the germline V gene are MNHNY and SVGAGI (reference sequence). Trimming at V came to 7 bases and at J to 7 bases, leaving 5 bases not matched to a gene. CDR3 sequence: CASIAGVGNEQFF. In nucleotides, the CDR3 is TGTGCCAGCATAGCGGGAGTTGGAAATGAGCAGTTCTTC.